Shown below are 11 T cell receptor beta chains from a single sample sequenced in a study of T cells in tumors after PD-1 blockade. Produced via immunoSEQ multiplex PCR; TCRdb's table is partial and in-frame only. The sample records tens of thousands of clones, approximately 81% being singletons. The sequencing used PBMCs, collected before anti-PD-1 treatment. Source of these receptors: a human donor with basal cell carcinoma.

The chain carries TRBV18 and TRBJ2-3; the match to TRBD2 covers 7 bases. Germline V gene lookup returns CDR1 KGHSH and CDR2 LQKENI. Losses at the gene ends were 0 bases for V and 3 bases for J; bases not matched to a gene: 3. The CDR3 contains 15 residues. Here the CDR3 DNA reads TGTGCCAGCTCACCACCGTGGGGGGGGACAGATACGCAGTATTTT. Translating it yields CASSPPWGGTDTQYF.

This chain links TRBV5-1 with TRBJ2-7; D gene ambiguous. Germline lookup yields CDR1 SGHRS and CDR2 YFSETQ. The ends were cut back, 0 bases at V and 2 bases at J, with 9 bases in the middle. The CDR3 sequence is 14 residues long. The CDR3 spells CASSLGGITYEQYF. The CDR3 DNA is TGCGCCAGCAGCTTGGGAGGCATTACCTACGAGCAGTACTTC.

This rearrangement joins TRBV5-1 to TRBJ2-1; 7 bases are a match to TRBD1. CDR3 length: 16 residues. Germline CDR1 SGHRS, CDR2 YFSETQ. Germline trimming cut 3 bases from V and 0 bases from J; bases unmatched to any gene: 6. The CDR3 sequence is CASSSGQDLSYNEQFF. The DNA for the CDR3 is TGCGCCAGCAGCTCAGGACAGGACCTCTCCTACAATGAGCAGTTCTTC.

The CDR3 DNA sequence: TGCGCCAGCAGCAGGGGCGACTACAGTTCAACTAATGAAAAACTGTTTTTT. It specifies CASSRGDYSSTNEKLFF. The chain has TRBV5-1 and TRBJ1-4, with D possibly being TRBD1 (5 bases). CDR1 is SGHRS and CDR2 is YFSETQ in the germline V gene. Trimming removed 4 bases at V and 0 bases at J, with 16 bases between. The CDR3 is 17 amino acids.

The chain employs TRBV28 and TRBJ1-1; 7 bases map to TRBD1. The CDR3 spans 14 residues. Per the germline V gene, CDR1 is MDHEN and CDR2 is SYDVKM. With 3 bases clipped from V and 4 bases from J, the junction kept 5 bases outside the gene matches. The CDR3 protein is CASSFGPGGTEAFF. In DNA, the CDR3 is TGTGCCAGCAGTTTTGGACCAGGGGGCACTGAAGCTTTCTTT.

This chain links TRBV3-1 (or the pseudogene TRBV3-2) with TRBJ2-3; possibly TRBD2 for D (5 bases). With 1 base removed from V and 0 bases from J, the gap between germline ends came to 11 bases. The CDR3 runs 16 residues. CDR1 and CDR2 (germline): LGHDT, YNNKEL (reference sequence). In DNA form, the CDR3 reads TGTGCCAGCAGCCAAGGGACTTCGTCTAGCACAGATACGCAGTATTTT. Translation: CASSQGTSSSTDTQYF.

The rearrangement joins TRBV9 to TRBJ2-5; TRBD2 matches 10 bases. V lost 3 bases to trimming and J lost 5 bases; unmatched junction nucleotides: 10. This CDR3 spans 16 amino acids. Germline CDR1 and CDR2: SGDLS and YYNGEE. In DNA form, the CDR3 reads TGTGCCAGCAGCGCGGGGAGGGCTAGCGGGGGCGAGACCCAGTACTTC. It yields the protein CASSAGRASGGETQYF.

The V call is TRBV2, the J call TRBJ2-5, with 7 bases lining up with TRBD2. The V gene end was trimmed by 7 bases and the J gene end by 1 base; junction bases not matched to a gene: 9. Germline values: CDR1 SNHLY, CDR2 FYNNEI. This CDR3 is built from 15 residues. DNA for the CDR3: TGTGCCAGCACCGGGGGGAACAGCGCCCAAGAGACCCAGTACTTC. Protein product: CASTGGNSAQETQYF.

This chain connects TRBV28 to TRBJ2-1, with D possibly matching TRBD2 (5 bases). The V gene's germline CDR1 is MDHEN and CDR2 SYDVKM. The CDR3 covers 13 residues. V was pared by 6 bases and J by 6 bases, with 12 bases between. The CDR3 sequence is CASSTPAGNEQFF. DNA for the CDR3: TGTGCCAGCAGCACTCCCGCGGGCAATGAGCAGTTCTTC.

This chain joins TRBV4-2 and TRBJ2-3; TRBD2 matches at 11 bases. The J segment lost 3 bases and the V segment lost 6 bases, leaving 11 bases of the junction unmatched. The V gene's germline CDR1 is LGHNA and CDR2 YNFKEQ. This CDR3 is built from 17 residues. The CDR3 DNA follows: TGTGCCAGCAGTCGCAAGGGTAGCGGGGGGGCGACAGATACGCAGTATTTT. It specifies CASSRKGSGGATDTQYF.

The J gene is TRBJ2-3, the V gene TRBV7-9; TRBD2 aligns across 11 bases. Trimming took 5 bases from V and 2 from J; bases not matched to a gene: 6. CDR1 is SEHNR, CDR2 FQNEAQ, per germline (reference sequence). The length of the CDR3 is 16 residues. As DNA, the CDR3 is TGTGCCAGCAGCCGGACTAGCGGGCGATCCACAGATACGCAGTATTTT. This encodes CASSRTSGRSTDTQYF.